The 2 T cell receptor beta chains presented below share a single source sample, sequenced in a study of T cells in Graves' hyperthyroidism and ophthalmopathy. The source material, RNA transcripts, was used to amplify TCR beta CDR3 regions. First-round RT-PCR with HTBI primers amplified the TCR CDR3 region. TCRdb called the multiplex PCR reads again in MiXCR, with one record for every CDR3 protein. The sample yields approximately 400,000 distinct CDR3 sequences, about a fifth seen once. The sample consisted of blood. The receptors come from a young woman with Graves' hyperthyroidism.

This clonotype occurred many times. The rearrangement uses TRBV6-1 and TRBJ1-5; no firm D call. The CDR3 loop spans 15 amino acids. The germline V gene has CDR1 MNHNS and CDR2 SASEGT. Trimming shortened V by 0 bases and J by 5 bases, and 11 bases separated the two germline ends. The CDR3 coding sequence is TGTGCCAGCAGTGAAGCGGGCAGGTTCGATCAGCCCCAGCATTTT. Its protein product is CASSEAGRFDQPQHF.

This clonotype was recorded at least ten times. J is TRBJ2-5 and V is TRBV28; D might be TRBD2 (7 bases). This CDR3 is 15 amino acids long. V lost 7 bases, J lost 5 bases, and 20 bases lay in between. Germline-derived CDR1 and CDR2 are MDHEN and SYDVKM. For the CDR3, the DNA is TGTGCCAGCACCCTGGCGGGGGCCTCCCGGGAGACCCAGTACTTC. This codes for CASTLAGASRETQYF.